Here is one T cell receptor (beta chain) with its context. The ends were cut back, 8 bases at V and 0 bases at J, with 12 bases in the middle. The CDR3 loop spans 14 amino acids. The germline CDR1 and CDR2 sequences are LNHDA and SQIVND (reference sequence). The data derive from a study of T cell changes during pregnancy in multiple sclerosis. Here immunoSEQ multiplex PCR was the method, and the copy in TCRdb shows in-frame clones only, minus some. The sample has some 50,000 clones, approximately 90% seen once. The chain employs TRBV19 and TRBJ2-3; D is unresolved. The clonotype originates from a female donor with multiple sclerosis, enrolled in a pregnancy study. This sample comprised CD4+ T cells from peripheral blood mononuclear cells, obtained in the second trimester of pregnancy. This CDR3 is CASDDGASTDTQYF. The CDR3 nucleotides read TGTGCCAGTGACGACGGAGCTAGCACAGATACGCAGTATTTT.